Listed here is a single TCR beta chain. What it binds is not known. A J-beta primer mix and a sample-barcoded 5' primer were used in a second PCR of about 7 to 12 cycles. One entry per CDR3 protein, called by TCRdb with MiXCR from the 5' RACE reads. The sample lists about 1.8 million distinct CDR3 sequences, around 48% occurring once. The V end lost 4 bases, the J end lost 0 bases, and 15 bases lay between the germline ends. The CDR3 contains 16 residues. In germline, CDR1 is SGHRS, CDR2 YFSETQ. The data originate from a study of blood T cells in healthy people across ages. In the study overall: Using template switching, researchers captured about one barcoded beta molecule for each two T cells.

The study's findings and limits: No one knew whether donors had CMV, which possibly confounded expanded clonotype changes.

This chain joins TRBV5-1 and TRBJ2-3, with D uncertain. This clonotype originated in a middle-aged woman in good health. The sequenced sample consisted of blood. CDR3 loop: CASSRSIGSSTDTQYF. CDR3 nucleotides: TGCGCCAGCAGCCGCTCCATTGGTAGCAGCACAGATACGCAGTATTTT.